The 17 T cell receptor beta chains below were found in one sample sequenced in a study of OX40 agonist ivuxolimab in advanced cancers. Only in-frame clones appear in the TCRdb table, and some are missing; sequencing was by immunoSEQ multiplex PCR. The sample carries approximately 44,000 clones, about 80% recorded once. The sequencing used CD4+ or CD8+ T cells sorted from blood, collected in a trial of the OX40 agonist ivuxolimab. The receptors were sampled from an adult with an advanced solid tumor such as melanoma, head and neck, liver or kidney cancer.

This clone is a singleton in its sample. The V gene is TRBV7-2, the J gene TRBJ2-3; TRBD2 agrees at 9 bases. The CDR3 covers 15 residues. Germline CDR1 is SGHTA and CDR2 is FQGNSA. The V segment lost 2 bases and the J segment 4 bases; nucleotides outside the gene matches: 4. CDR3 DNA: TGTGCCAGCAGCTTAATGGGACTAGCCTCAGATACGCAGTATTTT. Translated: CASSLMGLASDTQYF.

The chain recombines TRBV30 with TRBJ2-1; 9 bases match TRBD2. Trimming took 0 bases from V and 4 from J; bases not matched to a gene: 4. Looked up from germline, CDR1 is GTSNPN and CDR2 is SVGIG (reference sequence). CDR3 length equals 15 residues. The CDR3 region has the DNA TGTGCCTGGAGTGTAGCTAGCGGGGCTTACAATGAGCAGTTCTTC. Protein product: CAWSVASGAYNEQFF.

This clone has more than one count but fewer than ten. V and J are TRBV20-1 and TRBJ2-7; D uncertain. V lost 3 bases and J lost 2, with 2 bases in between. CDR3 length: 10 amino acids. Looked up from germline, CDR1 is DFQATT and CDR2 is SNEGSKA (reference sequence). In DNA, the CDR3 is TGCAGTGCTAGTCCCTACGAGCAGTACTTC. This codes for CSASPYEQYF.

Here the CDR3 reads CASSVGGGGAGNTIYF. The CDR3 region has the DNA TGTGCCAGCAGCGTAGGAGGAGGAGGGGCCGGAAACACCATATATTTT. J is TRBJ1-3 and V is TRBV9; tentatively, D is TRBD1 (5 bases). In germline, CDR1 is SGDLS, CDR2 YYNGEE. The CDR3 is 16 amino acids. The V gene lost 0 bases and the J gene lost 4 bases, with 14 bases spanning the gap.

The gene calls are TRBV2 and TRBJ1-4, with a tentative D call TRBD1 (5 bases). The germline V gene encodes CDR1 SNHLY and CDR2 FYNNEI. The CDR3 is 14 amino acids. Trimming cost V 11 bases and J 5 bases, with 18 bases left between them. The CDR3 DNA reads TGTGCCTCCAGTCAGGACACTTGGAATGAAAAACTGTTTTTT. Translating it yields CASSQDTWNEKLFF. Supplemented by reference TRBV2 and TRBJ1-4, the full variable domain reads EPEVTQTPSHQVTQMGQEVILRCVPISNHLYFYWYRQILGQKVEFLVSFYNNEISEKSEIFDDQFSVERPDGSNFTLKIRSTKLEDSAMYFCASSQDTWNEKLFFGSGTQLSVL.

CDR3 residues: CASSPGRANSGNTIYF. CDR3 DNA: TGTGCCAGCAGCCCCGGGAGGGCAAACTCTGGAAACACCATATATTTT. V is TRBV11-2 and J is TRBJ1-3; D is unclear. CDR1 and CDR2 from the germline V gene are SGHAT and FQNNGV. The CDR3 spans 16 residues. Trimming shortened V by 5 bases and J by 0 bases, and 14 bases separated the two germline ends.

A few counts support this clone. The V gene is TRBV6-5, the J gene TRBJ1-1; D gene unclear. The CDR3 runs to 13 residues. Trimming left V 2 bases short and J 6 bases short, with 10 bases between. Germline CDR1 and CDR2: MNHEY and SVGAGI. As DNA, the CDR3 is TGTGCCAGCAGTTACGTTGGAGGGTCTGAAGCTTTCTTT. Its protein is CASSYVGGSEAFF.

The DNA for the CDR3 is TGTGCCAGCAGTCTCGGGACAGGCTCCTACGAGCAGTACTTC. Protein product: CASSLGTGSYEQYF. V gene TRBV27 combines with J gene TRBJ2-7; 8 nucleotides match TRBD1. This CDR3 has 14 residues. The V and J ends lost 5 bases and 0 bases, in that order; junction bases with no gene match: 3. Germline lookup yields CDR1 MNHEY and CDR2 SMNVEV (reference sequence).

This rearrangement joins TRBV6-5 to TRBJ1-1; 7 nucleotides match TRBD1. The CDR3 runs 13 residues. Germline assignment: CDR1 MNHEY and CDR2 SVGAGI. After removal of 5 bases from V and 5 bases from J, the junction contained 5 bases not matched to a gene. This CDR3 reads CASSVDRETEAFF. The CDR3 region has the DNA TGTGCCAGCAGTGTTGACAGGGAGACTGAAGCTTTCTTT.

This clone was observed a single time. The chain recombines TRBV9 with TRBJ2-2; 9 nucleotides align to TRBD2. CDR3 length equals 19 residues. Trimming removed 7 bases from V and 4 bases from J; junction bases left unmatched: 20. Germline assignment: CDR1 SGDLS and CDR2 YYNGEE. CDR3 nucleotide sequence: TGTGCCAGCGGGCGTCTGGCGTCCGGGACTAGCAGGAGCACCGGGGAGCTGTTTTTT. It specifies CASGRLASGTSRSTGELFF. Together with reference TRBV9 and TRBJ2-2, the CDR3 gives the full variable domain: DSGVTQTPKHLITATGQRVTLRCSPRSGDLSVYWYQQSLDQGLQFLIQYYNGEERAKGNILERFSAQQFPDLHSELNLSSLELGDSALYFCASGRLASGTSRSTGELFFGEGSRLTVL.

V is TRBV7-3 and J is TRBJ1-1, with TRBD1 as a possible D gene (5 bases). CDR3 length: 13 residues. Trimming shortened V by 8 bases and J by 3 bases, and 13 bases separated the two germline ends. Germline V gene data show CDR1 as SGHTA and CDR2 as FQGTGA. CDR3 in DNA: TGTGCCAGCTGCCGCGGGGCCGACACTGAAGCTTTCTTT. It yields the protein CASCRGADTEAFF.

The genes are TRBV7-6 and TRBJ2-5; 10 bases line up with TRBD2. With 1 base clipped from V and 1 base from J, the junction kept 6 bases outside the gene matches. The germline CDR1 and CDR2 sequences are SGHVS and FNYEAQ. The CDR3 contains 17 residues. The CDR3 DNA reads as TGTGCCAGCAGCTTAGGGGGGCTAGCGGGAGCCCAAGAGACCCAGTACTTC. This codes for CASSLGGLAGAQETQYF.

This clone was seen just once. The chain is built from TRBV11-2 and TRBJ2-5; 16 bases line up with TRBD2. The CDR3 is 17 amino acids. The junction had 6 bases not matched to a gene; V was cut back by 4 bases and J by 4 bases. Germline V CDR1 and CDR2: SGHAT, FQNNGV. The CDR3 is CASSWGTSGRARETQYF. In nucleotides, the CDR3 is TGTGCCAGCAGCTGGGGGACTAGCGGGAGGGCCCGAGAGACCCAGTACTTC. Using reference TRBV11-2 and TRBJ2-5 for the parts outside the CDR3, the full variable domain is EAGVAQSPRYKIIEKRQSVAFWCNPISGHATLYWYQQILGQGPKLLIQFQNNGVVDDSQLPKDRFSAERLKGVDSTLKIQPAKLEDSAVYLCASSWGTSGRARETQYFGPGTRLLVL.

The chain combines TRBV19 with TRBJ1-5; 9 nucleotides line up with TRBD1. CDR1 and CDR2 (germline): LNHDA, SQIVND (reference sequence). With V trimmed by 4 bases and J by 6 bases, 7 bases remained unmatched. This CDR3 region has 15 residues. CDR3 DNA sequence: TGTGCCAGTAGTAAACGACAGGGGGAGGGTCAGCCCCAGCATTTT. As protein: CASSKRQGEGQPQHF.

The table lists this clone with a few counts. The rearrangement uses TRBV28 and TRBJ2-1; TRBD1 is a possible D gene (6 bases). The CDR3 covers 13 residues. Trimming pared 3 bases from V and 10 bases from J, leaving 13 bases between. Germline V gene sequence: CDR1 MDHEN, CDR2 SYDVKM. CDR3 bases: TGTGCCAGCAGTTTGCCAGGGGTTTACGAGCAGTTCTTC. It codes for CASSLPGVYEQFF. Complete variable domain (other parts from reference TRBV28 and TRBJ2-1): DVKVTQSSRYLVKRTGEKVFLECVQDMDHENMFWYRQDPGLGLRLIYFSYDVKMKEKGDIPEGYSVSREKKERFSLILESASTNQTSMYLCASSLPGVYEQFFGPGTRLTVL.

The DNA of the CDR3 is TGTGCCAGCAGCTTAGCCATTTGGATGGGGGCCCAGTACTTC. Protein sequence: CASSLAIWMGAQYF. The chain recombines TRBV11-2 with TRBJ2-5; D assignment may be TRBD1 or TRBD2 (5 bases each). With 1 base removed from V and 9 bases from J, the gap between germline ends came to 15 bases. This CDR3 region has 14 residues. Germline V gene sequence: CDR1 SGHAT, CDR2 FQNNGV.

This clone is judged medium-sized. The CDR3 reads CASSQTSSNTGELFF. The CDR3 coding sequence is TGTGCCAGCAGCCAGACTAGCTCGAACACCGGGGAGCTGTTTTTT. The rearrangement joins TRBV16 to TRBJ2-2; TRBD2 matches at 7 bases. Germline V gives CDR1 KGHSY, CDR2 FQNENV. The length of the CDR3 is 15 residues. J was trimmed by 0 bases and V by 3 bases; bases with no gene match: 1.